The 11 T cell receptor beta chains presented below share a single source sample, sequenced in a study of blood T cell repertoires in COVID-19. The data were produced by immunoSEQ multiplex PCR, yet TCRdb's version contains in-frame clones alone and is incomplete. The sample shows about 330,000 clones, about 89% of them seen only once. Sequencing used peripheral blood. The source of these receptors is a man aged 18 to 29 who had recovered from COVID-19.

The V call is TRBV4-2, the J call TRBJ2-2; D not certain. Germline CDR1 reads LGHNA; CDR2 reads YNFKEQ. CDR3 length: 15 residues. V lost 0 bases to trimming and J lost 4 bases, with 9 bases between them. CDR3 DNA: TGTGCCAGCAGCCAAGAAGGTCCGGGCACCGGGGAGCTGTTTTTT. This gives the protein CASSQEGPGTGELFF.

The chain employs TRBV27 and TRBJ1-2; D perhaps matches TRBD1 (5 bases). CDR1 and CDR2 (germline): MNHEY, SMNVEV (reference sequence). The ends were cut back, 1 base at V and 4 bases at J, with 13 bases in the middle. This CDR3 contains 15 residues. Here the CDR3 reads CASSLYSGLTYGYTF. CDR3 in DNA: TGTGCCAGCAGTTTATACTCGGGACTAACCTATGGCTACACCTTC.

The V gene is TRBV2, the J gene TRBJ1-2; TRBD1 aligns across 10 bases. The length of the CDR3 is 17 residues. Germline-derived CDR1 and CDR2 are SNHLY and FYNNEI. V shed 6 bases, J shed 3 bases, and the junction held 13 bases outside the gene matches. The CDR3 sequence is CASRYGTGALPHYGYTF. The CDR3 DNA sequence: TGTGCCAGCAGATATGGGACAGGGGCTCTACCCCACTATGGCTACACCTTC.

This chain uses TRBV6-5 with TRBJ1-6; tentatively, D is TRBD1 (6 bases). The length of the CDR3 is 16 residues. The germline CDR1 and CDR2 sequences are MNHEY and SVGAGI. Between the trimmed V and J ends, which lost 2 bases and 4 bases, there was a span of 12 bases. CDR3 sequence: CASSYHLTGYNSPLHF. The CDR3 nucleotides are TGTGCCAGCAGTTACCACCTTACAGGGTATAATTCACCCCTCCACTTT.

V gene TRBV6-1 combines with J gene TRBJ1-5, with a possible D match to TRBD1 (6 bases). The germline gives CDR1 MNHNS, CDR2 SASEGT. The CDR3 is 16 residues long. Trimming took off 1 base at V and 0 bases at J, with 10 bases between the two ends. This CDR3 reads CASSEGDTYSNQPQHF. The CDR3 DNA reads as TGTGCCAGCAGTGAAGGGGACACCTATAGCAATCAGCCCCAGCATTTT.

The chain carries TRBV19 and TRBJ1-2; D unclear. CDR1 and CDR2 (germline): LNHDA, SQIVND (reference sequence). This CDR3 contains 12 residues. Trimming took off 3 bases at V and 7 bases at J, with 9 bases between the two ends. CDR3: CASSIVPFGYTF. CDR3 bases: TGTGCCAGTAGTATCGTCCCTTTTGGCTACACCTTC.

This chain joins TRBV4-2 and TRBJ2-5, with 9 bases aligning to TRBD1. CDR3 length: 17 amino acids. Germline assignment: CDR1 LGHNA and CDR2 YNFKEQ. The trim removed 4 bases at V and 3 bases at J, leaving 12 bases unmatched. In nucleotides, the CDR3 is TGTGCCAGCAGCCTGGGCCCGACAGGGGGAAGGGAAGAGACCCAGTACTTC. Residues: CASSLGPTGGREETQYF.

A note on this clone: A junction boundary mismatches the germline segment, possibly from a read error. This rearrangement joins TRBV5-6 to TRBJ1-1; TRBD1 might be the D (5 bases). The CDR3 length is 16 residues. From germline, CDR1 is SGHDT and CDR2 YYEEEE. The CDR3 loop is CASSWGGVDKNTEAFF. CDR3 DNA sequence: TGCGCCAGCAGCTGGGGGGGTGTGGATAAGAACACTGAAGCTTTCTTT.

The V and J genes are TRBV27 and TRBJ2-2; the match to TRBD1 covers 10 bases. Per the germline V gene, CDR1 is MNHEY and CDR2 is SMNVEV (reference sequence). This CDR3 contains 14 residues. Germline trimming cut 3 bases from V and 7 bases from J; bases unmatched to any gene: 2. This CDR3 is CASSFGTGVGELFF. The CDR3 nucleotides read TGTGCCAGCAGTTTCGGGACAGGGGTCGGGGAGCTGTTTTTT.

Worth noting for this clone: Other DNA sequences of this sample code for an identical CDR3. The gene calls are TRBV7-2 and TRBJ2-5; D call uncertain. The CDR3 loop spans 14 amino acids. Trimming removed 3 bases from V and 0 bases from J, with 8 bases in between. Germline V gives CDR1 SGHTA, CDR2 FQGNSA. CDR3 sequence reads: CASSLAGYQETQYF. The CDR3, as DNA: TGTGCCAGCAGCTTGGCAGGATACCAAGAGACCCAGTACTTC.

The CDR3 loop is CASRKDRGGYGYTF. The DNA for the CDR3 is TGTGCCAGTAGAAAGGACAGGGGTGGGTATGGCTACACCTTC. The genes are TRBV19 and TRBJ1-2, with 9 bases identical to TRBD1. Germline loops: CDR1 LNHDA, CDR2 SQIVND (reference sequence). Trimming removed 6 bases from V and 5 bases from J; junction bases left unmatched: 7. CDR3 length: 14 amino acids. Together with reference TRBV19 and TRBJ1-2, the CDR3 gives the full variable domain: DGGITQSPKYLFRKEGQNVTLSCEQNLNHDAMYWYRQDPGQGLRLIYYSQIVNDFQKGDIAEGYSVSREKKESFPLTVTSAQKNPTAFYLCASRKDRGGYGYTFGSGTRLTVV.